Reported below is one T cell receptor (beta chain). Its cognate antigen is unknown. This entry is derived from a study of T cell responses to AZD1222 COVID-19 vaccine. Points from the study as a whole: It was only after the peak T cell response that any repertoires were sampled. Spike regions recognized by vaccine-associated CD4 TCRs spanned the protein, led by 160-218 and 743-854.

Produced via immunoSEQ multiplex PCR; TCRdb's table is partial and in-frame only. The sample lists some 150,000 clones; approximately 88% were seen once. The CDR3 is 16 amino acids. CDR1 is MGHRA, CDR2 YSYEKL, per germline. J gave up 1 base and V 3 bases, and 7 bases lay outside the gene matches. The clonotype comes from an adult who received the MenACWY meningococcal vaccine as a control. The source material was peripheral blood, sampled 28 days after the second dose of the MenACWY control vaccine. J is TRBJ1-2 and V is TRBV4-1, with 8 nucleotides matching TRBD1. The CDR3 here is CASSHAPDRDNYGYTF. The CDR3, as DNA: TGCGCCAGCAGCCACGCCCCGGACAGGGATAACTATGGCTACACCTTC.